This T cell receptor beta chain comes out of a study of monozygotic twins with inflammatory bowel disease. There were eight separate reactions per sample in which cDNA was made. Addition of UMIs with a 6-nucleotide sample barcode was achieved by template switching. From the 5' RACE reads, TCRdb lists one entry per CDR3 protein and no DNA. Its table records 300,000 to 400,000 distinct CDR3 sequences. CDR1 is SGHAT and CDR2 is FQNNGV in the germline V gene. CDR3 size: 15 residues. This clonotype was sampled from a human donor with ulcerative colitis or Crohn's disease, or a healthy co-twin of an affected twin (not recorded which). This chain links TRBV11-2 with TRBJ2-3. The sample comprised blood. The CDR3 is CASSLVFVSSDTQYF.